Described below is a single T cell receptor beta chain sequence and its context. Its antigen remains unknown. This sample was taken from a study of CXCR3-negative and CXCR3-positive naive CD8 T cells. The study, taken as a whole, reports: In CXCR3-positive naive cells, the TRB CDR3s were more hydrophobic than in CXCR3-negative naive cells.

UMI-labeled 5' RACE TRB cDNA libraries were prepared from the cells. For each CDR3 protein, TCRdb gives one entry from its re-call of the 5' RACE reads, without DNA. The data include 90,000 to 150,000 distinct CDR3 sequences; the top ten clones carry approximately 0.36%. Triplicate sorting captured roughly 300,000 cells each from every CD8+ T cell subset. The TCR originated in a human donor in good health. Some clones in this sample may be carry-over from other donors' samples. Sequenced material: naive CXCR3+ CD8+ T cells from blood. The subset was: CD45RO-CCR7+CD27+CD95- naive CD8+ T cells expressing CXCR3 (TNR3+).

This CDR3 reads CASTLGASGVYNEQFF. The chain combines TRBV12-3 or TRBV12-4 with TRBJ2-1; lacking DNA, the TRBD2 call made by TCRdb goes unchecked. The CDR3 consists of 16 residues.